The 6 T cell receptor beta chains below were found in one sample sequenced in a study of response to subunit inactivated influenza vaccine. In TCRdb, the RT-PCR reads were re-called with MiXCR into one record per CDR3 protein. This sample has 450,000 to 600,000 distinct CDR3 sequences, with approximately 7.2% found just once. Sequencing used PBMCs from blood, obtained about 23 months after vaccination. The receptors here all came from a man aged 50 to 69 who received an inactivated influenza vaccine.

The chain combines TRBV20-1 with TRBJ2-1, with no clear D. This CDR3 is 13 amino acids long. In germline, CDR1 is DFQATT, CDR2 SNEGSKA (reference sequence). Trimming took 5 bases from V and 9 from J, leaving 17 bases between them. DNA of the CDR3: TGCAGTGCTCCGGGTTATGGGGTCGGTGAGCAGTTCTTC. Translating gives CSAPGYGVGEQFF.

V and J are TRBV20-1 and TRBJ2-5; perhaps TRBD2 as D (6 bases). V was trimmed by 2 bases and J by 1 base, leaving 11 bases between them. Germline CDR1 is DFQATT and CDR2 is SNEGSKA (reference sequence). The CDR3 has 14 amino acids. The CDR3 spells CSARKSGLQETQYF. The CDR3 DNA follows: TGCAGTGCTAGAAAATCGGGACTCCAAGAGACCCAGTACTTC.

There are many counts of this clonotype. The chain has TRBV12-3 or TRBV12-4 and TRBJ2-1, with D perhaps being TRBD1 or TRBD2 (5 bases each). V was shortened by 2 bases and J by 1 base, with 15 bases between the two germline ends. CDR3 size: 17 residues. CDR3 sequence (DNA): TGTGCCAGCAGTTTAAGGGGAGACCTGACTTCCTACAATGAGCAGTTCTTC. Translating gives CASSLRGDLTSYNEQFF.

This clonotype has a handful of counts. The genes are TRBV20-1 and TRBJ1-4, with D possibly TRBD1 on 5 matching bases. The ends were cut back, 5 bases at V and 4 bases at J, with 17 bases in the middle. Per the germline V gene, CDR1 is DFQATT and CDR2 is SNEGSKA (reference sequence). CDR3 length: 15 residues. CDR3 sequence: CSAPRAGGVNEKLFF. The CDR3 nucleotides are TGCAGTGCTCCCCGCGCTGGGGGGGTTAATGAAAAACTGTTTTTT.

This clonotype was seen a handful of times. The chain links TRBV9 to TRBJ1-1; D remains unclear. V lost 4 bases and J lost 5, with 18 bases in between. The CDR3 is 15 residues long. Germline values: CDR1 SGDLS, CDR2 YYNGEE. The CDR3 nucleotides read TGTGCCAGCAGCCTTAGTGGATACAAGTCGACTGAAGCTTTCTTT. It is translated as CASSLSGYKSTEAFF.

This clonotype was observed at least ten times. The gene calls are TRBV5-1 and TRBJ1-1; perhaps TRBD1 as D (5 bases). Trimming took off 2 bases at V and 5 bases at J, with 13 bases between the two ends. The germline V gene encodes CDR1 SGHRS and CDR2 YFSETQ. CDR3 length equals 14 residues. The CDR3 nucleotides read TGCGCCAGCAGCTTATGGCCGGGGACGACTGAAGCTTTCTTT. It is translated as CASSLWPGTTEAFF.